A selection of T cell receptor beta chains follows, all from one sample in a study of T cell changes during pregnancy in multiple sclerosis. Assay: immunoSEQ multiplex PCR; the TCRdb copy retains only in-frame clones and omits some. The data hold over 60,000 clones, with around 93% observed a single time. Specimen: peripheral blood, collected in the first trimester of pregnancy. Every receptor here comes from a female donor with multiple sclerosis, enrolled in a pregnancy study. CDR3s include the opening cysteine and the closing phenylalanine or tryptophan. The D gene is left open where the match is weak. Size values are once, few and many counts, or a class for expanded clones, and some rows have none.

14,TRBV7-3,.,TRBJ2-3,TRBD1,CASSRTGGTDTQYF,TGTGCCAGCAGCCGGACAGGGGGCACAGATACGCAGTATTTT
13,TRBV11-3,once,TRBJ2-5,TRBD2,CASSRTRGGTQYF,TGTGCCAGCAGCCGGACTAGAGGAGGAACCCAGTACTTC
16,TRBV7-3,.,TRBJ1-1,.,CASSPEGREWDTEAFF,TGTGCCAGCAGCCCTGAAGGGAGGGAATGGGACACTGAAGCTTTCTTT
13,TRBV25-1,.,TRBJ1-3,.,CASGQPGGNTIYF,TGTGCCAGTGGACAGCCGGGAGGAAACACCATATATTTT
13,TRBV2,few,TRBJ2-1,TRBD2,CASIEGRANEQFF,TGTGCCAGCATCGAGGGGAGGGCGAATGAGCAGTTCTTC
16,TRBV7-3,.,TRBJ1-5,TRBD1,CASSPEHRGLRQPQHF,TGTGCCAGCAGCCCAGAACACAGGGGTTTGCGTCAGCCCCAGCATTTT
15,TRBV19,.,TRBJ2-1,.,CASSIRYRPGNEQFF,TGTGCCAGTAGTATTCGCTACCGCCCAGGTAATGAGCAGTTCTTC
17,TRBV11-2,.,TRBJ2-1,TRBD2,CASSQLGVQRGGYEQFF,TGTGCCAGCAGCCAACTCGGGGTTCAGCGGGGGGGCTATGAGCAGTTCTTC
15,TRBV6-5,.,TRBJ2-7,.,CASSYGSGGSYEQYF,TGTGCCAGCAGTTACGGTAGTGGCGGTTCCTACGAGCAGTACTTC
17,TRBV11-2,.,TRBJ2-3,.,CASSLDVQLGAKGTQYF,TGTGCCAGCAGCTTAGATGTGCAACTGGGGGCCAAGGGTACGCAGTATTTT
15,TRBV5-5,few,TRBJ2-1,.,CASSLETSSYNEQFF,TGTGCCAGCAGCTTGGAAACCAGCTCCTACAATGAGCAGTTCTTC
13,TRBV5-1,.,TRBJ2-5,.,CASSFGQEETQYF,TGCGCCAGCAGCTTTGGGCAAGAAGAGACCCAGTACTTC
15,TRBV27,.,TRBJ2-7,TRBD2,CASRPQTSVSYEQYF,TGTGCCAGCAGACCTCAGACTAGCGTTTCCTACGAGCAGTACTTC
14,TRBV7-9,.,TRBJ2-3,TRBD1,CASSLGQGIDTQYF,TGTGCCAGCAGCTTGGGACAGGGTATAGATACGCAGTATTTT
17,TRBV21-1,once,TRBJ2-3,.,CASSKAGVGGSTDTQYF,TGTGCCAGCAGCAAAGCAGGGGTGGGGGGTTCTACAGATACGCAGTATTTT
13,TRBV7-8,.,TRBJ1-1,.,CASSFVMSTEAFF,TGTGCCAGCAGCTTTGTAATGTCCACTGAAGCTTTCTTT
15,TRBV5-8,once,TRBJ1-1,.,CASSFLGGVNTEAFF,TGTGCCAGCAGCTTTTTAGGGGGTGTGAACACTGAAGCTTTCTTT
10,TRBV20-1,.,TRBJ2-1,.,CSATLNEQFF,TGCAGTGCAACTTTAAATGAGCAGTTCTTC
18,TRBV15,few,TRBJ1-4,.,CATSRDRGTPRTWEKLFF,TGTGCCACCAGCAGAGATAGGGGGACGCCGAGGACGTGGGAAAAACTGTTTTTT
14,TRBV10-3,.,TRBJ1-5,TRBD1,CAIGGQGIHQPQHF,TGTGCCATCGGAGGACAGGGGATACATCAGCCCCAGCATTTT
14,TRBV19,few,TRBJ2-7,.,CASRPGDSFHEQYF,TGTGCCAGTAGACCGGGTGACTCTTTCCACGAGCAGTACTTC
17,TRBV29-1,.,TRBJ2-3,TRBD1,CSVEGYGDRGVRDTQYF,TGCAGCGTTGAAGGTTACGGGGACAGGGGGGTCCGGGATACGCAGTATTTT
18,TRBV5-1,.,TRBJ2-7,TRBD2,CASSPRTSGGLSSYEQYF,TGCGCCAGCAGCCCTAGGACTAGCGGGGGCCTGAGCTCCTACGAGCAGTACTTC
15,TRBV14,.,TRBJ2-1,TRBD2,CASSPLAGLDNEQFF,TGTGCCAGCAGCCCGCTAGCGGGACTCGACAATGAGCAGTTCTTC
14,TRBV2,.,TRBJ2-7,TRBD1,CASSDPGTGPEQYF,TGTGCCAGCAGTGACCCCGGGACAGGGCCCGAGCAGTACTTC
14,TRBV7-2,.,TRBJ1-1,TRBD1,CASSRTGHGTEAFF,TGTGCCAGCAGCCGGACAGGCCATGGGACTGAAGCTTTCTTT
16,TRBV5-4,.,TRBJ2-7,TRBD2,CASSLAVGTSTPEQYF,TGTGCCAGCAGCTTGGCCGTAGGGACTAGCACCCCCGAGCAGTACTTC
16,TRBV5-1,.,TRBJ2-3,TRBD2,CASAVSPTSGTDTQYF,TGCGCCAGCGCCGTTTCCCCCACTAGCGGCACAGATACGCAGTATTTT
16,TRBV6-1,.,TRBJ2-1,TRBD1,CASGVPQGVSYNEQFF,TGTGCCAGCGGTGTACCTCAGGGGGTGTCCTACAATGAGCAGTTCTTC